These T cell receptor beta chains were read from a single sample in a study of CD8 T cells in Susac syndrome. TCRdb fed the immunoSEQ multiplex PCR reads into MiXCR, producing one record per CDR3 protein. The sample carries about 130,000 distinct CDR3 sequences, more than 85% recorded once. The sample consisted of CD8+ T cells from PBMCs. The receptors were gathered from a human donor with Susac syndrome. The CDR3 runs from the conserved cysteine through the conserved F or W. The D gene is left open where the match is weak.

TRBD2,TRBJ2-1,TRBV4-1,CASSQVLKREGDWEQFF,TGCGCCAGCAGCCAAGTCCTTAAGCGGGAGGGGGATTGGGAGCAGTTCTTC
NA,TRBJ2-5,TRBV7-9,CASSLPVGQETQYF,TGTGCCAGCAGCTTACCGGTGGGTCAAGAGACCCAGTACTTC
NA,TRBJ2-2,TRBV29-1,CSVEGFPGMSTGELFF,TGCAGCGTTGAAGGGTTCCCAGGGATGAGCACCGGGGAGCTGTTTTTT
TRBD1,TRBJ2-1,TRBV5-6,CASSIWDRVINEQFF,TGTGCCAGCAGCATCTGGGACAGGGTAATCAATGAGCAGTTCTTC
NA,TRBJ2-3,TRBV5-6,CASSLVGKDTQYF,TGTGCCAGCAGCTTGGTGGGGAAAGATACGCAGTATTTT
NA,TRBJ2-7,TRBV6-5,CASSYRGNEQYF,TGTGCCAGCAGTTACAGAGGGAACGAGCAGTACTTC
NA,TRBJ2-1,TRBV3-1,CASSQPDRQDPHEQFF,TGTGCCAGCAGCCAGCCGGACCGACAGGACCCCCATGAGCAGTTCTTC
NA,TRBJ2-1,TRBV7-8,CASSLAQSSYNEQFF,TGTGCCAGCAGCTTAGCACAAAGTTCCTACAATGAGCAGTTCTTC
NA,TRBJ1-1,TRBV9,CASSEDSGDTEAFF,TGTGCCAGCAGCGAGGATTCTGGGGACACTGAAGCTTTCTTT
NA,TRBJ2-7,TRBV6-5,CASTPGSGEQYF,TGTGCCAGCACCCCAGGGTCCGGCGAGCAGTACTTC